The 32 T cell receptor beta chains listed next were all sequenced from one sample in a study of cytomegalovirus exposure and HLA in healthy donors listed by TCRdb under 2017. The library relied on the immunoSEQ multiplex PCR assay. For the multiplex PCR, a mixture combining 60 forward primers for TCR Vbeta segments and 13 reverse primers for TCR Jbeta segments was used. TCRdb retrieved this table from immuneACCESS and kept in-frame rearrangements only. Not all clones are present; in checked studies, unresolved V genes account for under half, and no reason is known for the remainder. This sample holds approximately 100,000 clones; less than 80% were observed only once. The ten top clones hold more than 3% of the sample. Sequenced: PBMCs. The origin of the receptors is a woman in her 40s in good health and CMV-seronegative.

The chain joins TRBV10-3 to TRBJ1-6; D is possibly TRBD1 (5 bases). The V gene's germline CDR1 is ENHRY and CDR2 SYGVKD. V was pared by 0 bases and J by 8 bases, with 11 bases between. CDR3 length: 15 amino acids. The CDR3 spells CAISESGRDDSPLHF. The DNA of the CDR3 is TGTGCCATCAGTGAGTCGGGGAGGGACGATTCACCCCTCCACTTT.

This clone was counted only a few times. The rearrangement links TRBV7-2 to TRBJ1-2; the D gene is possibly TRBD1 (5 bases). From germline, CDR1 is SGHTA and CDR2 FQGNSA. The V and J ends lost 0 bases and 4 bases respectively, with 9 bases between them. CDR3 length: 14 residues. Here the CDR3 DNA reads TGTGCCAGCAGCTTAGCAGGGGAAACCTATGGCTACACCTTC. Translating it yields CASSLAGETYGYTF.

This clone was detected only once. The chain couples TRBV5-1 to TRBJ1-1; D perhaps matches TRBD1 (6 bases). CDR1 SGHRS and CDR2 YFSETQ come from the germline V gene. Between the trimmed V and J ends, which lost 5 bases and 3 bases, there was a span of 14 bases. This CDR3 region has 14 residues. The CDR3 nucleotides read TGCGCCAGCAGAATGGGGGCGGGAGACACTGAAGCTTTCTTT. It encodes CASRMGAGDTEAFF.

The CDR3 bases are TGCGCCAGCAGCCAAGATAGGGGGAGCGCAGATACGCAGTATTTT. Its protein is CASSQDRGSADTQYF. The rearrangement links TRBV4-3 to TRBJ2-3, with D tentatively TRBD1 (6 bases). This CDR3 has 15 residues. V shed 0 bases and J shed 4 bases, with 11 bases lying between them. Germline loops: CDR1 LGHNA, CDR2 YSLEER.

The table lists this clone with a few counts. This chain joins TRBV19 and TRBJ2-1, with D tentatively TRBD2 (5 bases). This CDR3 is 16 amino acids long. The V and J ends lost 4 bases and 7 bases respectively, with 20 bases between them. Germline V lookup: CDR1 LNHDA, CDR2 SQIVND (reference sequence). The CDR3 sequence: CASSTKPGRTGNEQFF. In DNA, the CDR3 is TGTGCCAGTAGTACAAAACCGGGAAGAACGGGGAATGAGCAGTTCTTC.

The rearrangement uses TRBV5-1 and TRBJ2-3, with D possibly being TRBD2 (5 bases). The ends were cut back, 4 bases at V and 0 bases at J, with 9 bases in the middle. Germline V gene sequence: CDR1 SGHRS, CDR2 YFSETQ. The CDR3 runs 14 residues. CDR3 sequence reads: CASSPAASTDTQYF. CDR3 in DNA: TGCGCCAGCAGCCCAGCGGCTAGCACAGATACGCAGTATTTT.

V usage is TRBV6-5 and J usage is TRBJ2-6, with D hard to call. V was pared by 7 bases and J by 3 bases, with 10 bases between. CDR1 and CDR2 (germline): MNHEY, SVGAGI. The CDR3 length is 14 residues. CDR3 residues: CASTDPGGANVLTF. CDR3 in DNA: TGTGCCAGCACTGATCCGGGTGGGGCCAACGTCCTGACTTTC.

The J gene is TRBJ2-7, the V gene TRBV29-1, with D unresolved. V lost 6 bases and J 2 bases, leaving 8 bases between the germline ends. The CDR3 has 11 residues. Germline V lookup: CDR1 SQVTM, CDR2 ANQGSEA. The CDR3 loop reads CSVTATYEQYF. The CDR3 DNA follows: TGCAGCGTCACAGCTACCTACGAGCAGTACTTC.

CDR3 DNA: TGTGCCTGGCCGGGACAGTGGAACACCGGGGAGCTGTTTTTT. Translation: CAWPGQWNTGELFF. The chain has TRBV30 and TRBJ2-2; 7 bases are shared with TRBD1. Germline-derived CDR1 and CDR2 are GTSNPN and SVGIG (reference sequence). V trimming: 5 bases; J trimming: 1 base; junction bases outside the gene matches: 4. This CDR3 is 14 amino acids long. Using reference TRBV30 and TRBJ2-2 for the parts outside the CDR3, the full variable domain is SQTIHQWPATLVQPVGSPLSLECTVEGTSNPNLYWYRQAAGRGLQLLFYSVGIGQISSEVPQNLSASRPQDRQFILSSKKLLLSDSGFYLCAWPGQWNTGELFFGEGSRLTVL.

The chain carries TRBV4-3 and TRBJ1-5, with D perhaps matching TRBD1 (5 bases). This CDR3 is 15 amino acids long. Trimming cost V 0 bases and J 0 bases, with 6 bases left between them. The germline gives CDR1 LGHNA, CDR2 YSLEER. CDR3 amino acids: CASSQDTGSNQPQHF. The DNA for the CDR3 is TGCGCCAGCAGCCAAGATACAGGTAGCAATCAGCCCCAGCATTTT.

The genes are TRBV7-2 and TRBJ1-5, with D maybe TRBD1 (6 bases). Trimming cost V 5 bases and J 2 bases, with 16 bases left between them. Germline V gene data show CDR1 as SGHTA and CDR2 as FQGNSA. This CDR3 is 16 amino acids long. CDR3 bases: TGTGCCAGCAGCCCCAGGGGTTGGGTTGGCAATCAGCCCCAGCATTTT. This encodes CASSPRGWVGNQPQHF. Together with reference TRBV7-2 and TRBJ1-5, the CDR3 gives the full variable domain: GAGVSQSPSNKVTEKGKDVELRCDPISGHTALYWYRQSLGQGLEFLIYFQGNSAPDKSGLPSDRFSAERTGGSVSTLTIQRTQQEDSAVYLCASSPRGWVGNQPQHFGDGTRLSIL.

The CDR3 nucleotides read TGTGCCAGCAGTACTGGGGGGCCGGGGGGAAACATTCAGTACTTC. This codes for CASSTGGPGGNIQYF. J is TRBJ2-4 and V is TRBV6-5; TRBD2 is a possible D gene (7 bases). V lost 5 bases and J 6 bases, leaving 17 bases between the germline ends. Germline assignment: CDR1 MNHEY and CDR2 SVGAGI. CDR3 length: 15 residues.

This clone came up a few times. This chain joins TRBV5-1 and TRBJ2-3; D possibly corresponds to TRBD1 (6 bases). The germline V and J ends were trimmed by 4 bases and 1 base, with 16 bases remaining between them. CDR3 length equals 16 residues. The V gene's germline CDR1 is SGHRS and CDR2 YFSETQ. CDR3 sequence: CASSLEGDARTDTQYF. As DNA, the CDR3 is TGCGCCAGCAGCCTAGAGGGGGACGCTCGCACAGATACGCAGTATTTT.

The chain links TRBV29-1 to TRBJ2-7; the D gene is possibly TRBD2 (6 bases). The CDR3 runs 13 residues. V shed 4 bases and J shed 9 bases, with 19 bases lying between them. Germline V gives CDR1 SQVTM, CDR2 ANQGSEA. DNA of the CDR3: TGCAGCGTTGTTAACCCCGGGGGTAGAGGGCAGTACTTC. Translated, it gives CSVVNPGGRGQYF.

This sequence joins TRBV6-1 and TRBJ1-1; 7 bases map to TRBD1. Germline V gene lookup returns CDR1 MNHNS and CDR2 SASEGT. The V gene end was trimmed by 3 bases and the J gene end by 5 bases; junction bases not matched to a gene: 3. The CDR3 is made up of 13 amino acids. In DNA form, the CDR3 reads TGTGCCAGCAGTGAGACAGGGCTAACTGAAGCTTTCTTT. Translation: CASSETGLTEAFF.

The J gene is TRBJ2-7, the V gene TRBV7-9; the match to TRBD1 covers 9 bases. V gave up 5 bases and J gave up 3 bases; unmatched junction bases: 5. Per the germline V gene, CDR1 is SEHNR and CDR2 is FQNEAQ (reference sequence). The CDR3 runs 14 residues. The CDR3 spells CASSARTGDYEQYF. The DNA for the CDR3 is TGTGCCAGCAGCGCAAGGACAGGGGACTACGAGCAGTACTTC.

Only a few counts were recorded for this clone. The CDR3 protein is CASSLDRLNSPLHF. Written as DNA, the CDR3 is TGTGCCAGCAGCCTGGACCGTCTAAATTCACCCCTCCACTTT. The chain joins TRBV5-4 to TRBJ1-6; no clear D. V shed 4 bases and J shed 7 bases, with 12 bases lying between them. The CDR3 extends over 14 amino acids. In germline, CDR1 is SGHNT, CDR2 YYREEE (reference sequence).

CDR3 nucleotide sequence: TGTGCCAGCAGCCAAGTGGGGACTAGATATTCCGAGCAGTACTTC. This encodes CASSQVGTRYSEQYF. V and J are TRBV14 and TRBJ2-7, with 8 bases aligning to TRBD2. The V gene end was trimmed by 1 base and the J gene end by 6 bases; junction bases not matched to a gene: 8. CDR3 length equals 15 residues. The germline gives CDR1 SGHDN, CDR2 FVKESK.

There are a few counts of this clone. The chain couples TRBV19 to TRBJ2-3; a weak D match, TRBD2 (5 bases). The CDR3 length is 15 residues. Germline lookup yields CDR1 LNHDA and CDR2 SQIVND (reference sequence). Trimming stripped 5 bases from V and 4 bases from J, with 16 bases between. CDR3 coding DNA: TGTGCCAGTAGTCCACGAGGGTGGAGCCCAGATACGCAGTATTTT. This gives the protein CASSPRGWSPDTQYF.

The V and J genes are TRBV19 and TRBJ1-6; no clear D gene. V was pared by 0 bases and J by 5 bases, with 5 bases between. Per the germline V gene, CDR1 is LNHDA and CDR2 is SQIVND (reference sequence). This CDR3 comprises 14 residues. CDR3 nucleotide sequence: TGTGCCAGTAGTATAGACCACAATAATTCACCCCTCCACTTT. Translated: CASSIDHNNSPLHF.

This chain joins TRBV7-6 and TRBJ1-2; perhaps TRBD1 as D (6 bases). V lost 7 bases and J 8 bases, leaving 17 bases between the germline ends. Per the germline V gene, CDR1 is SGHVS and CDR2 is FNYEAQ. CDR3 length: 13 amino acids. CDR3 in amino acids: CASTIREGHGYTF. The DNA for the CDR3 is TGTGCCAGCACTATCCGGGAGGGACACGGCTACACCTTC.

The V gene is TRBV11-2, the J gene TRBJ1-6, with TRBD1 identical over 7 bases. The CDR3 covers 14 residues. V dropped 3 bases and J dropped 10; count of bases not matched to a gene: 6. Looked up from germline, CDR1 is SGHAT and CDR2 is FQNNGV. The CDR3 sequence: CASSFGTGESPLHF. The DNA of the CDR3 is TGTGCCAGCAGCTTTGGAACAGGGGAGTCACCCCTCCACTTT.

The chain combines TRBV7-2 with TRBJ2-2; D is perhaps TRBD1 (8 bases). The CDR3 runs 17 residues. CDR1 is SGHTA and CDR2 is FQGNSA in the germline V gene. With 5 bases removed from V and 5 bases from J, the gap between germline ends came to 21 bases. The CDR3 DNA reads TGTGCCAGCAGCCCGACAGGGGAGGGGGCGCGGACCGGGGAGCTGTTTTTT. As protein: CASSPTGEGARTGELFF.

CDR3 in DNA: TGTGCCAGCAGCCTAAGCGGGAACACAGATACGCAGTATTTT. It specifies CASSLSGNTDTQYF. This chain uses TRBV14 with TRBJ2-3, with TRBD2 matching 7 bases. The ends lost 4 bases at V and 2 bases at J; junction bases unmatched: 3. Germline V CDR1 and CDR2: SGHDN, FVKESK. CDR3 length equals 14 residues.

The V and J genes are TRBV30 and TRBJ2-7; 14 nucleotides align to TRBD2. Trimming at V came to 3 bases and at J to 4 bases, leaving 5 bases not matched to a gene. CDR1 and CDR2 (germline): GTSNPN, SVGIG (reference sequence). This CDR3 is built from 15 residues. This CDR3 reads CAWRTSGGDKYEQYF. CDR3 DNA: TGTGCCTGGAGGACTAGCGGGGGGGACAAATACGAGCAGTACTTC. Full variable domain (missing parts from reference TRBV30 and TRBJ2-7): SQTIHQWPATLVQPVGSPLSLECTVEGTSNPNLYWYRQAAGRGLQLLFYSVGIGQISSEVPQNLSASRPQDRQFILSSKKLLLSDSGFYLCAWRTSGGDKYEQYFGPGTRLTVT.

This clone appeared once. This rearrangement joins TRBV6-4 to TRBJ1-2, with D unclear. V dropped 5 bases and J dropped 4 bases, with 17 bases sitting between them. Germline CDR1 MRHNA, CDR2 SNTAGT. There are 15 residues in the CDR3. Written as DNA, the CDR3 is TGTGCCAGCAGTACCGAGGGAGGGCTTTCCTATGGCTACACCTTC. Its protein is CASSTEGGLSYGYTF.

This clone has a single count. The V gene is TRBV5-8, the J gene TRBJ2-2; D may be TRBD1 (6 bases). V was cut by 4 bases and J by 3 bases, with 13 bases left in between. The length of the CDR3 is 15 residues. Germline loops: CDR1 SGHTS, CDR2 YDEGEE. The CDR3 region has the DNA TGTGCCAGCAGCAACCTGGGACATGACACCGGGGAGCTGTTTTTT. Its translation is CASSNLGHDTGELFF.

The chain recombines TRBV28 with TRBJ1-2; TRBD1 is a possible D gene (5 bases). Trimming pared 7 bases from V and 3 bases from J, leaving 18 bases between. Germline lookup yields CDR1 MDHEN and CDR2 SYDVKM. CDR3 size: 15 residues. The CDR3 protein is CASNSRRFRDYGYTF. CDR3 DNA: TGTGCCAGCAACTCGAGGCGGTTCAGGGACTATGGCTACACCTTC.

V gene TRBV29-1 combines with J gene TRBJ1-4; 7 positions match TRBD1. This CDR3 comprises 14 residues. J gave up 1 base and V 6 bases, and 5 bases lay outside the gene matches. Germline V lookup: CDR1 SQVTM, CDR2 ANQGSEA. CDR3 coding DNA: TGCAGCGTGGGGACAGCTTTAACTAATGAAAAACTGTTTTTT. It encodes CSVGTALTNEKLFF.

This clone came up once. The CDR3 spells CASSPRTVTEQYF. As DNA, the CDR3 is TGTGCCAGCAGCCCGCGGACAGTTACAGAGCAGTACTTC. The V and J genes are TRBV5-4 and TRBJ2-7, with D perhaps TRBD1 (6 bases). The CDR3 covers 13 residues. Germline loops: CDR1 SGHNT, CDR2 YYREEE (reference sequence). Trimming cost V 4 bases and J 7 bases, with 15 bases left between them.

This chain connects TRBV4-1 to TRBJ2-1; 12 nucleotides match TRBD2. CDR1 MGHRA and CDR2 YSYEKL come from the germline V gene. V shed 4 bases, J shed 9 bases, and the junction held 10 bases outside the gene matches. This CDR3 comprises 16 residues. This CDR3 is CASSPLGLAGGSEQFF. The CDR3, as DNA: TGCGCCAGCAGCCCCCTGGGGCTAGCGGGAGGGAGTGAGCAGTTCTTC.

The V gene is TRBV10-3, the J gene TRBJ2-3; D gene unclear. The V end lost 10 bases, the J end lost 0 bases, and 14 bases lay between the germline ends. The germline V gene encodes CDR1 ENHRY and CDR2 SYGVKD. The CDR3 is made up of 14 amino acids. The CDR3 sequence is CATRLFSSTDTQYF. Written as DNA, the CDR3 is TGTGCCACCCGACTTTTCTCTAGCACAGATACGCAGTATTTT.